Shown below are 13 T cell receptor beta chains from a single sample sequenced in a study of beta chain features in type 1 diabetes. Investigators reverse transcribed all isolated RNA, so they sequenced expressed TCRB transcripts. The protocol was immunoSEQ multiplex PCR, while the TCRdb copy is restricted to in-frame clones and leaves out a portion. The sample shows a few hundred thousand clones, around 13% of them seen only once. Sequencing used naive CD4+ T cells from blood. These receptors originate from a man aged 25-45 years in good health.

The chain joins TRBV30 to TRBJ1-1, with D hard to call. Germline V gene data show CDR1 as GTSNPN and CDR2 as SVGIG (reference sequence). This CDR3 is built from 12 residues. V lost 2 bases and J 8 bases, leaving 12 bases between the germline ends. The CDR3 is CAWSPLDGEAFF. CDR3 coding DNA: TGTGCCTGGAGTCCCCTGGACGGGGAAGCTTTCTTT.

This clone was observed many times. The V call is TRBV30, the J call TRBJ1-5; 7 nucleotides match TRBD1. V shed 5 bases and J 0 bases; nucleotides not matched to a gene: 13. CDR3 length equals 17 residues. Germline CDR1 is GTSNPN and CDR2 is SVGIG (reference sequence). CDR3 in amino acids: CAWAGTDSLNSNQPQHF. The CDR3 region has the DNA TGTGCCTGGGCTGGGACAGACAGCCTGAATAGCAATCAGCCCCAGCATTTT.

This clone was picked up a small number of times. V gene TRBV5-4 combines with J gene TRBJ2-5, with TRBD2 as a possible D gene (6 bases). The V and J ends lost 4 bases and 0 bases respectively, with 13 bases between them. There are 15 residues in the CDR3. From germline, CDR1 is SGHNT and CDR2 YYREEE (reference sequence). The CDR3 is CASSPSGGNQETQYF. The CDR3 DNA sequence: TGTGCCAGCAGCCCCAGCGGCGGGAACCAAGAGACCCAGTACTTC.

In its sample, this clone was seen a few times. V usage is TRBV7-8 and J usage is TRBJ2-3; TRBD2 matches 7 bases. The CDR3 has 17 residues. The V gene end was trimmed by 6 bases and the J gene end by 1 base; junction bases not matched to a gene: 13. Germline CDR1 is SGHVS and CDR2 is FQNEAQ. The CDR3 spells CASRSAPSGVGTDTQYF. CDR3 sequence (DNA): TGTGCCAGCAGATCCGCCCCAAGCGGGGTGGGCACAGATACGCAGTATTTT.

This rearrangement joins TRBV25-1 to TRBJ2-7, with D tentatively TRBD1 (6 bases). Trimming pared 6 bases from V and 1 base from J, leaving 19 bases between. Germline V CDR1 and CDR2: MGHDK, SYGVNS. The CDR3 is made up of 16 amino acids. The chain's CDR3 is CASSTGNLQPSYEQYF. The CDR3 nucleotides are TGTGCCAGCAGCACAGGGAACCTTCAACCATCCTACGAGCAGTACTTC.

This clone was found a few times. The rearrangement links TRBV5-1 to TRBJ2-7, with D possibly matching TRBD1 (6 bases). The CDR3 covers 13 residues. Looked up from germline, CDR1 is SGHRS and CDR2 is YFSETQ. V dropped 4 bases and J dropped 5 bases, with 13 bases sitting between them. The CDR3 region has the DNA TGCGCCAGCAGCAAGCAGGGGTTCAACGAGCAGTACTTC. Its protein product is CASSKQGFNEQYF.

This clone was counted between two and nine times. The V gene is TRBV9, the J gene TRBJ2-1; 9 bases fit TRBD2. Per the germline V gene, CDR1 is SGDLS and CDR2 is YYNGEE. This CDR3 comprises 13 residues. V dropped 3 bases and J dropped 9; count of bases not matched to a gene: 4. CDR3 sequence reads: CASSAGLAVEQFF. CDR3 nucleotides: TGTGCCAGCAGCGCGGGACTAGCCGTTGAGCAGTTCTTC.

This clone showed up just a few times. The CDR3 region has the DNA TGTGCCAGTAGTACCCCGACAGGGGTGAGGGGCACTGAAGCTTTCTTT. Translating gives CASSTPTGVRGTEAFF. V and J are TRBV19 and TRBJ1-1; 8 nucleotides line up with TRBD1. V shed 4 bases, J shed 4 bases, and the junction held 11 bases outside the gene matches. The germline gives CDR1 LNHDA, CDR2 SQIVND (reference sequence). The CDR3 consists of 16 residues.

Concerning this clone: Since a much larger clone is just one base distant, this may be a read error. The same CDR3 can be traced to other DNA sequences in this sample. The chain is built from TRBV5-6 and TRBJ2-3; D is ambiguous. V was pared by 0 bases and J by 6 bases, with 2 bases between. The CDR3 length is 11 residues. Germline CDR1 reads SGHDT; CDR2 reads YYEEEE. CDR3 DNA: TGTGCCAGCAGCTTGGGGGATACGCAGTATTTT. As protein: CASSLGDTQYF.

The J gene is TRBJ2-6, the V gene TRBV29-1, with D possibly matching TRBD2 (5 bases). The germline V gene encodes CDR1 SQVTM and CDR2 ANQGSEA. Trimming stripped 1 base from V and 5 bases from J, with 21 bases between. The CDR3 extends over 18 amino acids. CDR3 in DNA: TGCAGCGTTGAAGTGAGACTAAGCATACAAAGTCGGGCCAACGTCCTGACTTTC. Translation: CSVEVRLSIQSRANVLTF.

The J gene is TRBJ1-5, the V gene TRBV10-3; D call uncertain. The CDR3 runs 12 residues. Germline V gene data show CDR1 as ENHRY and CDR2 as SYGVKD. V lost 8 bases to trimming and J lost 1 base, with 6 bases between them. This chain's CDR3 is CAIGGSNQPQHF. The DNA of the CDR3 is TGTGCCATCGGTGGCAGCAATCAGCCCCAGCATTTT.

The chain combines TRBV4-3 with TRBJ1-6; tentatively, D is TRBD1 (5 bases). Trimming stripped 0 bases from V and 15 bases from J, with 12 bases between. There are 13 residues in the CDR3. Germline CDR1 is LGHNA and CDR2 is YSLEER. The CDR3, as DNA: TGCGCCAGCAGCCAAGAATTAGACAGCAACCTCCACTTT. Translated: CASSQELDSNLHF.

The J gene is TRBJ2-1, the V gene TRBV7-2, with unresolved D. The germline V gene encodes CDR1 SGHTA and CDR2 FQGNSA. The CDR3 has 13 amino acids. The germline V and J ends were trimmed by 1 base and 8 bases, with 9 bases remaining between them. CDR3 sequence (DNA): TGTGCCAGCAGCTTAGTCCCCATGGATGAGCAGTTCTTC. Translated: CASSLVPMDEQFF.